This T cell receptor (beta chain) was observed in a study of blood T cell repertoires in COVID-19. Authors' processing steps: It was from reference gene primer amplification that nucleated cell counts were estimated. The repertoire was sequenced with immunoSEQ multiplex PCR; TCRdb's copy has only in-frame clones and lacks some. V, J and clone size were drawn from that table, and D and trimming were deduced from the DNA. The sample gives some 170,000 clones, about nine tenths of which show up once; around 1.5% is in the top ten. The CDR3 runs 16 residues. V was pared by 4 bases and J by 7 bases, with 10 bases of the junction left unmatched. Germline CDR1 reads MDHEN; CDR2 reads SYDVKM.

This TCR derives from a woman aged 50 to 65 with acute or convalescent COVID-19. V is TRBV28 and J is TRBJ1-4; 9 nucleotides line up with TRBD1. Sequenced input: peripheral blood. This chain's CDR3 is CASSSLQGARGEKLFF. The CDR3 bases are TGTGCCAGCAGTTCGCTACAGGGGGCGCGGGGTGAAAAACTGTTTTTT.